The clone carrying this T cell receptor (beta chain) was observed a few times. Its antigen remains unidentified. This sample was included in a study of CD8 T cells in ankylosing spondylitis. CDR3 length equals 12 residues. Germline CDR1 and CDR2: SEHNR and FQNEAQ (reference sequence). By quantitative 5'-RACE with molecular barcodes, the TCR beta libraries were made. One entry per CDR3 protein results from TCRdb running MiXCR on the 5' RACE reads. The data hold around 150,000 distinct CDR3 sequences, with 11% observed a single time. General study results and limits: In ankylosing spondylitis patients, matched synovial fluid reportedly showed significant enrichment of disease-linked clones.

The chain links TRBV7-9 to TRBJ2-1, with TRBD2 matching over 9 bases. The source of this sequence is a female donor with ankylosing spondylitis or in good health (not recorded which). The sample consisted of blood, either unsorted or a sorted T cell fraction (not recorded which). CDR3 amino acids: CAAFSGRGEQFF. The CDR3 DNA reads as TGTGCTGCATTTAGCGGGAGAGGTGAGCAGTTCTTC.